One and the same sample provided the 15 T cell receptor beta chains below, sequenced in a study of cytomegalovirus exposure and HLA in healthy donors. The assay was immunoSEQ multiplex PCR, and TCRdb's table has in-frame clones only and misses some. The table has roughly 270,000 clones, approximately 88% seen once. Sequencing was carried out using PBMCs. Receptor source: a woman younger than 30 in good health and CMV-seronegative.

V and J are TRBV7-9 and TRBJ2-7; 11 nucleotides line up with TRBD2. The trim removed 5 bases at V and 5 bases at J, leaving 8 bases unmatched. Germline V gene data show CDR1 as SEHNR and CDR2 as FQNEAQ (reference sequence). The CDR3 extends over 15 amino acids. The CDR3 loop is CASSGTSGKRNEQYF. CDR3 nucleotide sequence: TGTGCCAGCAGCGGGACTAGCGGCAAACGAAACGAGCAGTACTTC.

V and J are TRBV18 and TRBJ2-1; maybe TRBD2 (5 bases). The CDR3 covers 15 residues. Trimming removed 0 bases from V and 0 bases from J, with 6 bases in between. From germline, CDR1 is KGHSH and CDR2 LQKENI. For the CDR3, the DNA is TGTGCCAGCTCACCACCGGGGAGCTCCTACAATGAGCAGTTCTTC. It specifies CASSPPGSSYNEQFF.

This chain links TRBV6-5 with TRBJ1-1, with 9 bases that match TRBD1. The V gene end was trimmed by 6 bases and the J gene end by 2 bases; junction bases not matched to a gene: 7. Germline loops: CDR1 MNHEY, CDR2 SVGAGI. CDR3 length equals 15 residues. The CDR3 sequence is CASSRTTGGNTEAFF. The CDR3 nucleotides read TGTGCCAGCAGCCGGACGACAGGGGGAAACACTGAAGCTTTCTTT.

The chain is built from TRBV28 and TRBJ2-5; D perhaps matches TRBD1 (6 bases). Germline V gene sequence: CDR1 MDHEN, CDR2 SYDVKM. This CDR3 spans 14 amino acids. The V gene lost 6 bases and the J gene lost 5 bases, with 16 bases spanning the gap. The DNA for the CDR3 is TGTGCCAGCAGCTGGGGGCAAGGGTGGGAGACCCAGTACTTC. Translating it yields CASSWGQGWETQYF.

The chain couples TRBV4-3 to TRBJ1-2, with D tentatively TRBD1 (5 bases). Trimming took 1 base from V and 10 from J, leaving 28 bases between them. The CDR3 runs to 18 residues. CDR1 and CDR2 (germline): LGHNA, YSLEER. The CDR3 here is CASSQVRAGPTSFRVYTF. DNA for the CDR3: TGCGCCAGCAGCCAAGTTAGGGCAGGCCCTACCTCCTTCAGGGTCTACACCTTC.

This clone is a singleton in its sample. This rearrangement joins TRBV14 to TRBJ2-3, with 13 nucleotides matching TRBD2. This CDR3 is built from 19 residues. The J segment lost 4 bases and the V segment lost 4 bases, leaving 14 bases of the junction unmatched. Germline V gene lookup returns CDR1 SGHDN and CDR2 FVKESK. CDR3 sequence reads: CASSLPGLAGPGGADTQYF. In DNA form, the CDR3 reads TGTGCCAGCAGCCTACCGGGACTAGCGGGACCAGGCGGGGCAGATACGCAGTATTTT.

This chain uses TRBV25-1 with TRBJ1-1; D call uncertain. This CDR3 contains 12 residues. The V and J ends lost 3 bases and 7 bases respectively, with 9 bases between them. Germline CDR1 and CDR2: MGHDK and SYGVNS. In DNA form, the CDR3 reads TGTGCCAGCAGTGATCCTGGACTTGAAGCTTTCTTT. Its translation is CASSDPGLEAFF.

The CDR3 protein is CASSRLSLSRSTDTQYF. CDR3 nucleotide sequence: TGTGCCAGCAGTCGTCTTAGCCTCTCGAGGAGCACAGATACGCAGTATTTT. This chain uses TRBV27 with TRBJ2-3; D gene ambiguous. Trimming removed 5 bases from V and 0 bases from J, with 18 bases in between. CDR3 length equals 17 residues. Germline V lookup: CDR1 MNHEY, CDR2 SMNVEV (reference sequence).

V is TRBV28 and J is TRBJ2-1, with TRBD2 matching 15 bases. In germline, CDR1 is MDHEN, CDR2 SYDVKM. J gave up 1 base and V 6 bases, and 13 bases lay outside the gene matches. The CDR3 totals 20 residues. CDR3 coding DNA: TGTGCCAGCAGACCGTATCCGGGACTAGCGGGAGGCCAGTCCTACAATGAGCAGTTCTTC. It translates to CASRPYPGLAGGQSYNEQFF. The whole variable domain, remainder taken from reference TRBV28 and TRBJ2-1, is DVKVTQSSRYLVKRTGEKVFLECVQDMDHENMFWYRQDPGLGLRLIYFSYDVKMKEKGDIPEGYSVSREKKERFSLILESASTNQTSMYLCASRPYPGLAGGQSYNEQFFGPGTRLTVL.

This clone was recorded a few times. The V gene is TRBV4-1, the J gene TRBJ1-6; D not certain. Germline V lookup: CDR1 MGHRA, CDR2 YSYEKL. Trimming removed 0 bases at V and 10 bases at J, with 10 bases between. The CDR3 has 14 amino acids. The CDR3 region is CASSQDSGGSPLHF. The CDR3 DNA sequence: TGCGCCAGCAGCCAAGACTCCGGCGGGTCACCCCTCCACTTT.

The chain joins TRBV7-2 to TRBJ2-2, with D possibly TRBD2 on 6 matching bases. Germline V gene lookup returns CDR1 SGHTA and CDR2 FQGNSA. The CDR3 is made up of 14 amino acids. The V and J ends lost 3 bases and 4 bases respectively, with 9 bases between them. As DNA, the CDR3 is TGTGCCAGCAGCTTGCGGGGAGGCACCGGGGAGCTGTTTTTT. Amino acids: CASSLRGGTGELFF.

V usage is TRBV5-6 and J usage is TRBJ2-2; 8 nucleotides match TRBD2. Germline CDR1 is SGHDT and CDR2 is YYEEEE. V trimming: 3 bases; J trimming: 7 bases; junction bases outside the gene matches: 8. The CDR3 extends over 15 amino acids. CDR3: CASSSAGLEHGELFF. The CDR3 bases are TGTGCCAGCAGCTCCGCGGGACTAGAACACGGGGAGCTGTTTTTT. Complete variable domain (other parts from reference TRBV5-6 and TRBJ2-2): DAGVTQSPTHLIKTRGQQVTLRCSPKSGHDTVSWYQQALGQGPQFIFQYYEEEERQRGNFPDRFSGHQFPNYSSELNVNALLLGDSALYLCASSSAGLEHGELFFGEGSRLTVL.

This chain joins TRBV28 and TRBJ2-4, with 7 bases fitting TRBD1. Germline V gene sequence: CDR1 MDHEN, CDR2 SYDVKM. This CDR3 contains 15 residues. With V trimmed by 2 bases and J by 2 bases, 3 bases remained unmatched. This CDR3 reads CASSLEDRTKNIQYF. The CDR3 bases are TGTGCCAGCAGTTTAGAGGACAGGACCAAAAACATTCAGTACTTC.

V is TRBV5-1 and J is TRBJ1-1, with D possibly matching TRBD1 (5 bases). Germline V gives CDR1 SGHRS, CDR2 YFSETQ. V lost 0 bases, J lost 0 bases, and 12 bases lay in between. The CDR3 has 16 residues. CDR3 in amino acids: CASSLVPAGLNTEAFF. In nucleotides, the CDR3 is TGCGCCAGCAGCTTGGTGCCTGCAGGGCTGAACACTGAAGCTTTCTTT.

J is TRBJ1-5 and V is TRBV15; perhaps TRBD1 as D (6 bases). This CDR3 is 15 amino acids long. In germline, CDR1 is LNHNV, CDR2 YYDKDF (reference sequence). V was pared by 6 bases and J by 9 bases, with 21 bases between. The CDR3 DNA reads TGTGCCACCAGGACAGGAAAGGGATATCAGGGGCCCCAGCATTTT. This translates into CATRTGKGYQGPQHF.